The 2 T cell receptor beta chains below were found in one sample sequenced in a study of somatic mutations in cytotoxic T cells in rheumatoid arthritis. Clones were read by immunoSEQ multiplex PCR, and TCRdb kept only the in-frame ones, dropping some. Among 10,000 to 12,000 clones, 70% to 90% were seen once, and the ten largest hold less than 1.1%. Sequencing was carried out using CD4+ T cells sorted from blood. The source of these receptors is a woman aged 18-29 years with rheumatoid arthritis.

J is TRBJ2-7 and V is TRBV28; D unresolved. The CDR3 is made up of 13 amino acids. Trimming left V 3 bases short and J 3 bases short, with 9 bases between. From germline, CDR1 is MDHEN and CDR2 SYDVKM. The CDR3 sequence: CASSLARFYEQYF. The CDR3 DNA is TGTGCCAGCAGTTTGGCCAGATTCTACGAGCAGTACTTC. Drawing the rest from reference TRBV28 and TRBJ2-7, the complete variable domain is DVKVTQSSRYLVKRTGEKVFLECVQDMDHENMFWYRQDPGLGLRLIYFSYDVKMKEKGDIPEGYSVSREKKERFSLILESASTNQTSMYLCASSLARFYEQYFGPGTRLTVT.

This rearrangement joins TRBV5-1 to TRBJ2-5; 9 bases line up with TRBD2. V dropped 0 bases and J dropped 4; count of bases not matched to a gene: 10. The CDR3 extends over 17 amino acids. Germline V gene data show CDR1 as SGHRS and CDR2 as YFSETQ. The chain's CDR3 is CASSLEPPSGKGETQYF. The CDR3 DNA sequence: TGCGCCAGCAGCTTGGAACCCCCTAGCGGGAAGGGAGAGACCCAGTACTTC. The full variable domain, with the rest looked up from reference TRBV5-1 and TRBJ2-5, is KAGVTQTPRYLIKTRGQQVTLSCSPISGHRSVSWYQQTPGQGLQFLFEYFSETQRNKGNFPGRFSGRQFSNSRSEMNVSTLELGDSALYLCASSLEPPSGKGETQYFGPGTRLLVL.